These T cell receptor beta chains were read from a single sample in a study of blood T cell repertoires in COVID-19. Assay: immunoSEQ multiplex PCR; the TCRdb copy retains only in-frame clones and omits some. Here the sample spans about 440,000 clones, 75% to 90% being singletons. Sample: peripheral blood. Every receptor here comes from a woman under 40 with acute or convalescent COVID-19. Each CDR3 is given with its conserved first and last residue. Fields, in order: CDR3 protein, CDR3 DNA, clone size, D gene, V gene, J gene. D genes are given only for firm matches. Expanded clones get a size class; other rows say once, few or many, or leave the size out.

CDR3aa: CATSTWHRGRVETQYF
CDR3nt: TGTGCCACCAGCACATGGCACAGGGGGCGGGTGGAGACCCAGTACTTC
abundance: many
d_gene: TRBD1
v_gene: TRBV15
j_gene: TRBJ2-5

CDR3aa: CATSDHTGLAGGLYTQYF
CDR3nt: TGTGCCACCAGTGATCACACGGGACTAGCGGGGGGGCTCTATACGCAGTATTTT
abundance: .
d_gene: TRBD2
v_gene: TRBV24-1
j_gene: TRBJ2-3

CDR3aa: CAGRPRGTEAFF
CDR3nt: TGTGCCGGACGACCAAGGGGCACTGAAGCTTTCTTT
abundance: .
d_gene: .
v_gene: TRBV12-3/TRBV12-4
j_gene: TRBJ1-1

CDR3aa: CASSQPGLAGSNEQFF
CDR3nt: TGTGCCAGCAGTCAGCCTGGGCTAGCGGGGTCCAATGAGCAGTTCTTC
abundance: .
d_gene: TRBD2
v_gene: TRBV27
j_gene: TRBJ2-1

CDR3aa: CASSEPPGGNRNNEKLFF
CDR3nt: TGTGCCAGCAGTGAACCCCCAGGGGGAAATCGGAATAATGAAAAACTGTTTTTT
abundance: .
d_gene: TRBD1
v_gene: TRBV25-1
j_gene: TRBJ1-4

CDR3aa: CASSSDGGSYNEQFF
CDR3nt: TGTGCCAGCAGTTCGGACGGAGGGTCCTACAATGAGCAGTTCTTC
abundance: once
d_gene: .
v_gene: TRBV28
j_gene: TRBJ2-1

CDR3aa: CASSLVGTGGADEQFF
CDR3nt: TGCGCCAGCAGCTTGGTCGGGACAGGGGGCGCGGATGAGCAGTTCTTC
abundance: once
d_gene: TRBD1
v_gene: TRBV5-1
j_gene: TRBJ2-1

CDR3aa: CSASGQGFGYTF
CDR3nt: TGCAGTGCTAGTGGGCAGGGGTTTGGCTACACCTTC
abundance: .
d_gene: .
v_gene: TRBV20-1
j_gene: TRBJ1-2

CDR3aa: CASSLGGYEAFF
CDR3nt: TGTGCCAGCAGCTTAGGGGGCTATGAAGCTTTCTTT
abundance: .
d_gene: .
v_gene: TRBV7-9
j_gene: TRBJ1-1

CDR3aa: CASSLSDRGNTEAFF
CDR3nt: TGTGCCAGCAGTTTATCTGACAGGGGTAACACTGAAGCTTTCTTT
abundance: .
d_gene: TRBD1
v_gene: TRBV27
j_gene: TRBJ1-1

CDR3aa: CASSQEGRQGYGYTF
CDR3nt: TGTGCCAGCAGCCAAGAAGGTCGCCAGGGGTATGGCTACACCTTC
abundance: .
d_gene: .
v_gene: TRBV3-1/TRBV3-2
j_gene: TRBJ1-2

CDR3aa: CASSPTGVNIQYF
CDR3nt: TGTGCCAGCAGTCCGACAGGGGTGAACATTCAGTACTTC
abundance: .
d_gene: TRBD1
v_gene: TRBV2
j_gene: TRBJ2-4

CDR3aa: CAAGRVDGGYEQYF
CDR3nt: TGTGCGGCGGGGAGGGTAGACGGTGGGTACGAGCAGTACTTC
abundance: .
d_gene: TRBD2
v_gene: TRBV6-5
j_gene: TRBJ2-7

CDR3aa: CASSPTSGVAGELFF
CDR3nt: TGCGCCAGCAGCCCGACTAGCGGGGTTGCCGGGGAGCTGTTTTTT
abundance: .
d_gene: TRBD2
v_gene: TRBV5-1
j_gene: TRBJ2-2

CDR3aa: CASSILAGGQETQYF
CDR3nt: TGTGCCAGCAGCATACTAGCGGGGGGTCAAGAGACCCAGTACTTC
abundance: few
d_gene: TRBD2
v_gene: TRBV27
j_gene: TRBJ2-5

CDR3aa: CASTELTIDSGNTIYF
CDR3nt: TGTGCCAGCACGGAACTTACTATTGACTCTGGAAACACCATATATTTT
abundance: .
d_gene: .
v_gene: TRBV7-6
j_gene: TRBJ1-3

CDR3aa: CASSLTGTGGPYEQYF
CDR3nt: TGTGCCAGCAGTTTGACCGGGACAGGGGGACCCTACGAGCAGTACTTC
abundance: .
d_gene: TRBD1
v_gene: TRBV6-6
j_gene: TRBJ2-7

CDR3aa: CASSARLETYEQYF
CDR3nt: TGTGCCAGTAGTGCCCGACTAGAAACCTACGAGCAGTACTTC
abundance: .
d_gene: .
v_gene: TRBV19
j_gene: TRBJ2-7

CDR3aa: CASSDGRYEQYF
CDR3nt: TGTGCCAGCAGCGATGGCCGCTACGAGCAGTACTTC
abundance: .
d_gene: .
v_gene: TRBV12-3/TRBV12-4
j_gene: TRBJ2-7

CDR3aa: CASSLGTGSQETQYF
CDR3nt: TGCGCCAGCAGCTTGGGCACCGGGTCACAAGAGACCCAGTACTTC
abundance: .
d_gene: .
v_gene: TRBV5-1
j_gene: TRBJ2-5

CDR3aa: CASSVGIAGGVETQYF
CDR3nt: TGTGCCAGCAGCGTAGGGATAGCGGGGGGGGTAGAGACCCAGTACTTC
abundance: .
d_gene: TRBD2
v_gene: TRBV9
j_gene: TRBJ2-5

CDR3aa: CASSDRYGAFF
CDR3nt: TGTGCCAGCAGCGACAGGTACGGTGCTTTCTTT
abundance: once
d_gene: .
v_gene: TRBV12-3/TRBV12-4
j_gene: TRBJ1-1

CDR3aa: CATSRDSARNSPLHF
CDR3nt: TGTGCCACCAGCAGAGATTCTGCTAGGAATTCACCCCTCCACTTT
abundance: .
d_gene: .
v_gene: TRBV15
j_gene: TRBJ1-6

CDR3aa: CASRLTTGGSYGYTF
CDR3nt: TGTGCCAGCAGACTAACTACAGGGGGTAGCTATGGCTACACCTTC
abundance: many
d_gene: TRBD1
v_gene: TRBV7-2
j_gene: TRBJ1-2

CDR3aa: CSARDIYSFEQYF
CDR3nt: TGCAGCGCCCGGGACATCTATTCCTTCGAGCAGTACTTC
abundance: once
d_gene: .
v_gene: TRBV29-1
j_gene: TRBJ2-7

CDR3aa: CASSGQDYGYTF
CDR3nt: TGTGCCAGCAGTGGACAGGACTATGGCTACACCTTC
abundance: .
d_gene: TRBD1
v_gene: TRBV5-4
j_gene: TRBJ1-2

CDR3aa: CASSTYDRGSSYEQYF
CDR3nt: TGTGCCAGCAGTACTTATGACAGGGGAAGCTCCTACGAGCAGTACTTC
abundance: .
d_gene: TRBD1
v_gene: TRBV6-6
j_gene: TRBJ2-7

CDR3aa: CASSQVGQGLGTEAFF
CDR3nt: TGCGCCAGCAGCCAAGTGGGACAGGGGTTGGGCACTGAAGCTTTCTTT
abundance: .
d_gene: TRBD1
v_gene: TRBV4-1
j_gene: TRBJ1-1

CDR3aa: CASLPLSGAGANVLTF
CDR3nt: TGCGCCAGCCTCCCTCTATCGGGTGCTGGGGCCAACGTCCTGACTTTC
abundance: .
d_gene: .
v_gene: TRBV5-1
j_gene: TRBJ2-6

CDR3aa: CASSFRGNTEAFF
CDR3nt: TGTGCCAGCAGCTTCAGGGGGAACACTGAAGCTTTCTTT
abundance: .
d_gene: .
v_gene: TRBV7-3
j_gene: TRBJ1-1

CDR3aa: CASSFWYRETGANVLTF
CDR3nt: TGTGCCAGCAGTTTTTGGTACAGGGAAACTGGGGCCAACGTCCTGACTTTC
abundance: .
d_gene: .
v_gene: TRBV27
j_gene: TRBJ2-6

CDR3aa: CASSKDRAQLFF
CDR3nt: TGTGCCAGCAGCAAAGACAGGGCACAACTGTTTTTT
abundance: .
d_gene: TRBD1
v_gene: TRBV7-9
j_gene: TRBJ1-4

CDR3aa: CASSYIRGTEAFF
CDR3nt: TGTGCCAGCAGTTACATAAGGGGCACTGAAGCTTTCTTT
abundance: .
d_gene: .
v_gene: TRBV6-5
j_gene: TRBJ1-1

CDR3aa: CASSLTGPGANVLTF
CDR3nt: TGTGCCAGCAGCTTAACAGGGCCTGGGGCCAACGTCCTGACTTTC
abundance: .
d_gene: .
v_gene: TRBV5-4
j_gene: TRBJ2-6

CDR3aa: CASSLADRGSTDTQYF
CDR3nt: TGCGCCAGCAGCTTGGCCGACAGGGGGAGCACAGATACGCAGTATTTT
abundance: .
d_gene: TRBD1
v_gene: TRBV5-1
j_gene: TRBJ2-3

CDR3aa: CASSFCRVVKDSNQPQHF
CDR3nt: TGTGCCAGCAGCTTTTGCAGGGTCGTAAAGGATAGCAATCAGCCCCAGCATTTT
abundance: .
d_gene: .
v_gene: TRBV11-2
j_gene: TRBJ1-5

CDR3aa: CASSLDQMGGESSGSVEQFF
CDR3nt: TGTGCCAGCAGCTTAGATCAGATGGGCGGGGAGAGCTCAGGATCGGTTGAGCAGTTCTTC
abundance: .
d_gene: .
v_gene: TRBV11-3
j_gene: TRBJ2-1

CDR3aa: CASKNRVSDEQFF
CDR3nt: TGTGCCAGCAAGAACAGGGTGAGCGATGAGCAGTTCTTC
abundance: .
d_gene: .
v_gene: TRBV2
j_gene: TRBJ2-1

CDR3aa: CASSLDGGPGYEQYF
CDR3nt: TGTGCCAGCAGCTTAGACGGGGGGCCGGGTTACGAGCAGTACTTC
abundance: .
d_gene: .
v_gene: TRBV7-6
j_gene: TRBJ2-7

CDR3aa: CAGPNTGTGTDTQYF
CDR3nt: TGTGCCGGACCAAACACCGGGACAGGGACAGATACGCAGTATTTT
abundance: .
d_gene: TRBD1
v_gene: TRBV19
j_gene: TRBJ2-3

CDR3aa: CASRWTGYSPLHF
CDR3nt: TGTGCCAGCAGGTGGACAGGATATTCACCCCTCCACTTT
abundance: .
d_gene: TRBD1
v_gene: TRBV2
j_gene: TRBJ1-6

CDR3aa: CASKITGDYYTEAFF
CDR3nt: TGCGCCAGCAAGATTACGGGAGACTATTACACTGAAGCTTTCTTT
abundance: .
d_gene: .
v_gene: TRBV5-1
j_gene: TRBJ1-1

CDR3aa: CASSILRDRANSPLHF
CDR3nt: TGTGCCAGCAGTATCCTTCGGGACAGAGCGAATTCACCCCTCCACTTT
abundance: once
d_gene: TRBD1
v_gene: TRBV27
j_gene: TRBJ1-6

CDR3aa: CASSLRGGGPYEAFF
CDR3nt: TGTGCCAGCAGCCTTCGGGGGGGAGGGCCCTATGAAGCTTTCTTT
abundance: .
d_gene: .
v_gene: TRBV11-1
j_gene: TRBJ1-1

CDR3aa: CASSPRNEQFF
CDR3nt: TGTGCCAGCAGCCCCCGTAATGAGCAGTTCTTC
abundance: .
d_gene: .
v_gene: TRBV6-5
j_gene: TRBJ2-1

CDR3aa: CASHPGQGAGTYNSPLHF
CDR3nt: TGTGCCTCACACCCGGGACAGGGGGCTGGAACCTATAATTCACCCCTCCACTTT
abundance: .
d_gene: TRBD1
v_gene: TRBV30
j_gene: TRBJ1-6